Following are 26 T cell receptor beta chains from one sample sequenced in a study of control samples from healthy donors and cancer patients. TCRdb keeps only in-frame clones here, not all; method: immunoSEQ multiplex PCR. The sample has some 110,000 clones; about 93% are singletons. Sequenced: blood. The receptors were gathered from a man aged 25-45 years in good health.

The V call is TRBV12-3 or TRBV12-4, the J call TRBJ1-1; D gene ambiguous. V was pared by 8 bases and J by 8 bases, with 9 bases between. The CDR3 extends over 10 amino acids. The CDR3 DNA sequence: TGTGCCAGCTTTTTGGCGGAAGCTTTCTTT. Translation: CASFLAEAFF.

This clone has just one count. This chain connects TRBV19 to TRBJ1-5; D uncertain. CDR1 and CDR2 (germline): LNHDA, SQIVND (reference sequence). The CDR3 consists of 14 residues. V was clipped by 5 bases and J by 0 bases, with 8 bases between them. Written as DNA, the CDR3 is TGTGCCAGTAGTCACGGGGTTAGCAATCAGCCCCAGCATTTT. Encoded protein: CASSHGVSNQPQHF. Complete variable domain (other parts from reference TRBV19 and TRBJ1-5): DGGITQSPKYLFRKEGQNVTLSCEQNLNHDAMYWYRQDPGQGLRLIYYSQIVNDFQKGDIAEGYSVSREKKESFPLTVTSAQKNPTAFYLCASSHGVSNQPQHFGDGTRLSIL.

The chain employs TRBV18 and TRBJ2-7, with 8 bases that match TRBD2. V trimming: 0 bases; J trimming: 0 bases; junction bases outside the gene matches: 1. This CDR3 spans 15 amino acids. Germline V gene data show CDR1 as KGHSH and CDR2 as LQKENI. CDR3 sequence (DNA): TGTGCCAGCTCACCACCGGCGGGGGGCTCCTACGAGCAGTACTTC. It is translated as CASSPPAGGSYEQYF.

This clone was recorded once. V gene TRBV30 combines with J gene TRBJ2-3; D is undetermined. The CDR3 is 11 amino acids. Per the germline V gene, CDR1 is GTSNPN and CDR2 is SVGIG (reference sequence). Trimming cost V 6 bases and J 5 bases, with 9 bases left between them. CDR3: CACQRRDTQYF. CDR3 DNA: TGTGCCTGCCAAAGGAGAGATACGCAGTATTTT.

The chain employs TRBV6-6 and TRBJ1-4, with D hard to call. Trimming cost V 2 bases and J 7 bases, with 14 bases left between them. Per germline, CDR1 MNHNY and CDR2 SVGAGI (reference sequence). This CDR3 is built from 15 residues. In DNA, the CDR3 is TGTGCCAGCAGTTACATACCGAGTGCGGGTGAAAAACTGTTTTTT. Translated: CASSYIPSAGEKLFF.

The J gene is TRBJ2-4, the V gene TRBV7-2; D is ambiguous. This CDR3 comprises 11 residues. Germline lookup yields CDR1 SGHTA and CDR2 FQGNSA. Trimming stripped 4 bases from V and 9 bases from J, with 7 bases between. The CDR3 spells CASSSPGIQYF. The CDR3 bases are TGTGCCAGCAGCTCCCCGGGCATTCAGTACTTC. The variable domain in full, with the rest retrieved from reference TRBV7-2 and TRBJ2-4, is GAGVSQSPSNKVTEKGKDVELRCDPISGHTALYWYRQSLGQGLEFLIYFQGNSAPDKSGLPSDRFSAERTGGSVSTLTIQRTQQEDSAVYLCASSSPGIQYFGAGTRLSVL.

The chain couples TRBV14 to TRBJ2-5, with D perhaps matching TRBD2 (6 bases). CDR1 and CDR2 from the germline V gene are SGHDN and FVKESK. The CDR3 loop spans 12 amino acids. V was clipped by 6 bases and J by 5 bases, with 10 bases between them. CDR3 nucleotide sequence: TGTGCCAGCAGTCGCGGGACTGAGACCCAGTACTTC. Translated, it gives CASSRGTETQYF.

V usage is TRBV19 and J usage is TRBJ2-5; D is ambiguous. The CDR3 is 13 amino acids. Germline assignment: CDR1 LNHDA and CDR2 SQIVND (reference sequence). The V and J ends lost 4 bases and 2 bases respectively, with 8 bases between them. This chain's CDR3 is CASSKLLQETQYF. CDR3 sequence (DNA): TGTGCCAGTAGTAAACTATTACAAGAGACCCAGTACTTC.

This clone showed up just once. The chain links TRBV25-1 to TRBJ1-2; a weak D match, TRBD1 (5 bases). The CDR3 covers 14 residues. Germline V gene lookup returns CDR1 MGHDK and CDR2 SYGVNS. V was trimmed by 1 base and J by 5 bases, leaving 11 bases between them. CDR3 sequence reads: CASSELGLGYGYTF. CDR3 nucleotide sequence: TGTGCCAGCAGTGAATTGGGACTGGGGTATGGCTACACCTTC.

V is TRBV4-1 and J is TRBJ1-2; D call uncertain. Trimming removed 1 base from V and 7 bases from J, with 10 bases in between. Germline CDR1 MGHRA, CDR2 YSYEKL. There are 13 residues in the CDR3. The DNA of the CDR3 is TGCGCCAGCAGCCAAGGAGACACCTCTGGCTACACCTTC. Translated: CASSQGDTSGYTF.

This sequence joins TRBV3-1 (or the pseudogene TRBV3-2) and TRBJ1-1, with D hard to call. Between the trimmed V and J ends, which lost 1 base and 5 bases, there was a span of 8 bases. CDR1 LGHDT and CDR2 YNNKEL come from the germline V gene (reference sequence). CDR3 length: 13 residues. CDR3 sequence reads: CASSQGRRTEAFF. DNA for the CDR3: TGTGCCAGCAGCCAAGGCAGGAGGACTGAAGCTTTCTTT.

The chain recombines TRBV9 with TRBJ1-2, with a weak D call TRBD1 (6 bases). CDR1 is SGDLS and CDR2 is YYNGEE in the germline V gene. V was cut by 3 bases and J by 8 bases, with 17 bases left in between. The CDR3 has 14 amino acids. The chain's CDR3 is CASSATGSPNGYTF. In nucleotides, the CDR3 is TGTGCCAGCAGCGCAACAGGGTCCCCCAACGGCTACACCTTC. Full variable domain (rest looked up from reference TRBV9 and TRBJ1-2): DSGVTQTPKHLITATGQRVTLRCSPRSGDLSVYWYQQSLDQGLQFLIQYYNGEERAKGNILERFSAQQFPDLHSELNLSSLELGDSALYFCASSATGSPNGYTFGSGTRLTVV.

V is TRBV12-3 or TRBV12-4 and J is TRBJ1-3; D uncertain. CDR3 size: 11 residues. The ends were cut back, 1 base at V and 8 bases at J, with 3 bases in the middle. The CDR3 nucleotides are TGTGCCAGCAGTTTAGTCGACACCATATATTTT. Translated, it gives CASSLVDTIYF.

The rearrangement links TRBV7-2 to TRBJ2-3, with TRBD2 identical over 7 bases. V dropped 6 bases and J dropped 2; count of bases not matched to a gene: 8. The V gene's germline CDR1 is SGHTA and CDR2 FQGNSA. The CDR3 has 15 residues. CDR3 nucleotides: TGTGCCAGCAGTTTGAGCGGGGCATTCACAGATACGCAGTATTTT. It codes for CASSLSGAFTDTQYF.

The V call is TRBV18, the J call TRBJ1-2; D is uncertain. Between the trimmed V and J ends, which lost 3 bases and 4 bases, there was a span of 9 bases. This CDR3 has 13 amino acids. CDR1 KGHSH and CDR2 LQKENI come from the germline V gene. The CDR3 DNA reads as TGTGCCAGCTCACCGGACGCATCCTATGGCTACACCTTC. This encodes CASSPDASYGYTF.

V and J are TRBV19 and TRBJ1-2; tentatively, D is TRBD1 (6 bases). V dropped 3 bases and J dropped 5 bases, with 13 bases sitting between them. The CDR3 length is 14 residues. Germline assignment: CDR1 LNHDA and CDR2 SQIVND (reference sequence). CDR3: CASSIAFQGYGYTF. Here the CDR3 DNA reads TGTGCCAGTAGTATCGCCTTCCAGGGGTATGGCTACACCTTC. The full variable domain, completed using reference TRBV19 and TRBJ1-2, is DGGITQSPKYLFRKEGQNVTLSCEQNLNHDAMYWYRQDPGQGLRLIYYSQIVNDFQKGDIAEGYSVSREKKESFPLTVTSAQKNPTAFYLCASSIAFQGYGYTFGSGTRLTVV.

The J gene is TRBJ1-1, the V gene TRBV9; 7 bases align to TRBD1. The germline V gene encodes CDR1 SGDLS and CDR2 YYNGEE. The CDR3 length is 17 residues. V was clipped by 0 bases and J by 1 base; unmatched bases: 9. This CDR3 is CASSVATRGTANTEAFF. The DNA for the CDR3 is TGTGCCAGCAGCGTAGCTACGAGGGGGACAGCGAACACTGAAGCTTTCTTT.

J is TRBJ1-6 and V is TRBV7-9, with TRBD1 as a possible D gene (6 bases). From germline, CDR1 is SEHNR and CDR2 FQNEAQ (reference sequence). CDR3 length: 15 amino acids. V dropped 6 bases and J dropped 7 bases, with 16 bases sitting between them. CDR3 region: CASSRDTDSNSPLHF. CDR3 sequence (DNA): TGTGCCAGCAGTCGGGACACAGATTCAAATTCACCCCTCCACTTT.

The gene calls are TRBV7-9 and TRBJ2-2, with D uncertain. V was pared by 11 bases and J by 0 bases, with 10 bases between. The CDR3 has 13 amino acids. CDR1 is SEHNR, CDR2 FQNEAQ, per germline (reference sequence). CDR3 region: CAAVGTNTGELFF. DNA of the CDR3: TGTGCCGCGGTTGGAACGAACACCGGGGAGCTGTTTTTT.

J is TRBJ2-1 and V is TRBV6-4, with D maybe TRBD2 (5 bases). The germline gives CDR1 MRHNA, CDR2 SNTAGT. The CDR3 is made up of 16 amino acids. Trimming shortened V by 8 bases and J by 0 bases, and 17 bases separated the two germline ends. The CDR3 DNA reads TGTGCCAGCTCCCGCGACGGGGAGAGCTCCTACAATGAGCAGTTCTTC. Its translation is CASSRDGESSYNEQFF.

The chain joins TRBV15 to TRBJ2-1, with TRBD1 identical over 10 bases. Per germline, CDR1 LNHNV and CDR2 YYDKDF (reference sequence). The trim removed 5 bases at V and 8 bases at J, leaving 12 bases unmatched. The CDR3 has 16 amino acids. CDR3 DNA: TGTGCCACCAGCGAACACCGCGGGACAGGGGATGATGAGCAGTTCTTC. It codes for CATSEHRGTGDDEQFF.

The chain recombines TRBV7-9 with TRBJ1-2; TRBD1 is a possible D gene (5 bases). Germline lookup yields CDR1 SEHNR and CDR2 FQNEAQ (reference sequence). The V end lost 6 bases, the J end lost 1 base, and 18 bases lay between the germline ends. This CDR3 comprises 16 residues. The CDR3 reads CASRDLKGPLNYGYTF. The CDR3 DNA reads TGTGCCAGCAGAGACTTAAAGGGGCCCCTTAACTATGGCTACACCTTC.

The J gene is TRBJ1-1, the V gene TRBV5-1; TRBD1 is a possible D gene (6 bases). In germline, CDR1 is SGHRS, CDR2 YFSETQ. V was pared by 0 bases and J by 11 bases, with 17 bases between. This CDR3 has 14 residues. In DNA form, the CDR3 reads TGCGCCAGCAGCTTGGTCCAGGGGAGTACTCGGGCTTTCTTT. Translating gives CASSLVQGSTRAFF.

The chain couples TRBV14 to TRBJ1-1, with 9 bases lining up with TRBD1. Looked up from germline, CDR1 is SGHDN and CDR2 is FVKESK. V dropped 3 bases and J dropped 2; count of bases not matched to a gene: 10. The CDR3 loop spans 17 amino acids. The CDR3 DNA is TGTGCCAGCAGCCATTTTGGACAGGGGCTGGATAACACTGAAGCTTTCTTT. Translation: CASSHFGQGLDNTEAFF.

The V and J genes are TRBV27 and TRBJ2-7; 10 nucleotides match TRBD1. The CDR3 totals 15 residues. CDR1 is MNHEY, CDR2 SMNVEV, per germline (reference sequence). Trimming took 3 bases from V and 5 from J; bases not matched to a gene: 7. CDR3: CASSLLGTGEDEQYV. CDR3 nucleotide sequence: TGTGCCAGCAGTTTGCTCGGGACAGGGGAAGACGAGCAGTACGTC.

The V gene is TRBV5-6, the J gene TRBJ1-6; a weak D match, TRBD1 (5 bases). The germline V gene encodes CDR1 SGHDT and CDR2 YYEEEE. This CDR3 has 15 amino acids. The V end was cut by 0 bases, the J end by 9 bases, with 13 bases between. CDR3 sequence: CASSLVGGQGSPLHF. CDR3 nucleotides: TGTGCCAGCAGCTTGGTGGGGGGTCAGGGTTCACCCCTCCACTTT.